The 24 T cell receptor beta chains presented below share a single source sample, sequenced in a study of cytomegalovirus exposure and HLA in healthy donors. The PCR employed 60 Vbeta primers together with 13 Jbeta primers. Using immunoSEQ multiplex PCR, the repertoire was profiled, and TCRdb retains in-frame clones only, with some absent. The table lists tens of thousands of clones, approximately 80% of them singletons. Material: PBMCs. These receptor sequences come from a male donor in good health and CMV-seronegative.

This rearrangement joins TRBV9 to TRBJ1-2; D possibly corresponds to TRBD1 (6 bases). This CDR3 contains 15 residues. Germline values: CDR1 SGDLS, CDR2 YYNGEE. V lost 3 bases and J 0 bases, leaving 12 bases between the germline ends. For the CDR3, the DNA is TGTGCCAGCAGCGAACAGGGCCAAGCTAACTATGGCTACACCTTC. This gives the protein CASSEQGQANYGYTF.

V and J are TRBV29-1 and TRBJ1-1; D might be TRBD1 (6 bases). The CDR3 has 14 amino acids. Between the trimmed V and J ends, which lost 6 bases and 0 bases, there was a span of 14 bases. Germline V gene data show CDR1 as SQVTM and CDR2 as ANQGSEA. CDR3: CSVASAGVNTEAFF. In nucleotides, the CDR3 is TGCAGCGTAGCCTCGGCAGGGGTGAACACTGAAGCTTTCTTT.

This clone was seen more than once but under ten times. The rearrangement uses TRBV4-3 and TRBJ2-5, with 7 bases that match TRBD2. Germline loops: CDR1 LGHNA, CDR2 YSLEER. J was trimmed by 4 bases and V by 1 base; bases with no gene match: 3. The CDR3 is 14 amino acids. The CDR3: CASSQGLAIETQYF. CDR3 DNA sequence: TGCGCCAGCAGCCAAGGACTAGCAATAGAGACCCAGTACTTC.

This clone was observed a handful of times. The chain uses TRBV13 and TRBJ1-4; D is perhaps TRBD1 (6 bases). Germline-derived CDR1 and CDR2 are PRHDT and FYEKMQ (reference sequence). V was clipped by 6 bases and J by 5 bases, with 10 bases between them. This CDR3 spans 13 amino acids. This chain's CDR3 is CASRDSVNEKLFF. CDR3 DNA sequence: TGTGCCAGCAGGGACAGCGTCAATGAAAAACTGTTTTTT.

The chain couples TRBV7-9 to TRBJ2-1, with 13 bases fitting TRBD2. V gave up 4 bases and J gave up 10 bases; unmatched junction bases: 16. CDR3 length equals 18 residues. Germline V CDR1 and CDR2: SEHNR, FQNEAQ (reference sequence). DNA of the CDR3: TGTGCCAGCAGCTCAGACGGACTAGCGGGGGCCCCTTCACGGGAGCAGTTCTTC. This encodes CASSSDGLAGAPSREQFF.

The chain combines TRBV11-2 with TRBJ2-3; 7 positions agree with TRBD1. The CDR3 extends over 15 amino acids. V was pared by 5 bases and J by 6 bases, with 11 bases of the junction left unmatched. Germline loops: CDR1 SGHAT, CDR2 FQNNGV. Here the CDR3 DNA reads TGTGCCAGCAGCCCGCTATGGGGACAGTCGGATACGCAGTATTTT. Protein: CASSPLWGQSDTQYF.

The V and J genes are TRBV9 and TRBJ2-7, with 10 bases fitting TRBD2. CDR3 size: 15 residues. Losses at the gene ends were 0 bases for V and 10 bases for J; bases not matched to a gene: 10. The germline CDR1 and CDR2 sequences are SGDLS and YYNGEE. The CDR3 here is CASSVANSLAGEQYF. CDR3 sequence (DNA): TGTGCCAGCAGCGTAGCTAATTCGCTAGCGGGGGAACAGTACTTC.

This chain uses TRBV9 with TRBJ2-7, with D maybe TRBD1 (6 bases). Germline lookup yields CDR1 SGDLS and CDR2 YYNGEE. The CDR3 covers 15 residues. V shed 2 bases and J shed 4 bases, with 16 bases lying between them. CDR3: CASSVNAQGIYEQYF. In DNA, the CDR3 is TGTGCCAGCAGCGTTAATGCCCAGGGGATATACGAGCAGTACTTC.

The chain links TRBV30 to TRBJ1-1; the D is unclear. CDR1 GTSNPN and CDR2 SVGIG come from the germline V gene (reference sequence). Deletions cut 2 bases from V and 4 bases from J, with 11 bases between. The CDR3 covers 13 residues. The CDR3 loop reads CAWSKNPSTEAFF. The CDR3 DNA follows: TGTGCCTGGAGTAAGAATCCGAGCACTGAAGCTTTCTTT. Combining the CDR3 with reference TRBV30 and TRBJ1-1 gives the whole variable domain SQTIHQWPATLVQPVGSPLSLECTVEGTSNPNLYWYRQAAGRGLQLLFYSVGIGQISSEVPQNLSASRPQDRQFILSSKKLLLSDSGFYLCAWSKNPSTEAFFGQGTRLTVV.

In its sample, this clone was seen a few times. The J gene is TRBJ1-2, the V gene TRBV6-5; 8 nucleotides align to TRBD1. The V gene's germline CDR1 is MNHEY and CDR2 SVGAGI. The CDR3 contains 13 residues. V lost 7 bases, J lost 2 bases, and 3 bases stayed unmatched. The CDR3 loop is CASTGGLNYGYTF. In DNA form, the CDR3 reads TGTGCCAGCACAGGGGGCCTCAACTATGGCTACACCTTC.

The J gene is TRBJ1-6, the V gene TRBV6-5, with a possible D match to TRBD1 (5 bases). CDR1 MNHEY and CDR2 SVGAGI come from the germline V gene. The CDR3 is made up of 15 amino acids. The V end was cut by 5 bases, the J end by 7 bases, with 15 bases between. The CDR3 DNA is TGTGCCAGCAGTCACACCGACAGTAGGAATTCACCCCTCCACTTT. Translating gives CASSHTDSRNSPLHF.

CDR3: CASSVTDSDRSPLHF. In DNA form, the CDR3 reads TGTGCCAGCAGCGTTACGGACTCGGATAGGTCACCCCTCCACTTT. This rearrangement joins TRBV7-9 to TRBJ1-6; no definite D call. This CDR3 spans 15 amino acids. The V end lost 5 bases, the J end lost 10 bases, and 18 bases lay between the germline ends. Germline CDR1 and CDR2: SEHNR and FQNEAQ (reference sequence). Using reference TRBV7-9 and TRBJ1-6 for the parts outside the CDR3, the full variable domain is DTGVSQNPRHKITKRGQNVTFRCDPISEHNRLYWYRQTLGQGPEFLTYFQNEAQLEKSRLLSDRFSAERPKGSFSTLEIQRTEQGDSAMYLCASSVTDSDRSPLHFGNGTRLTVT.

J is TRBJ2-7 and V is TRBV19; 7 bases agree with TRBD1. Trimming took 0 bases from V and 2 from J; bases not matched to a gene: 4. The CDR3 consists of 15 residues. Looked up from germline, CDR1 is LNHDA and CDR2 is SQIVND (reference sequence). CDR3 sequence reads: CASSIEGDRAYEQYF. The CDR3 DNA reads as TGTGCCAGTAGTATAGAGGGAGACAGGGCCTACGAGCAGTACTTC.

The gene calls are TRBV19 and TRBJ1-6; D is undetermined. This CDR3 has 17 amino acids. From germline, CDR1 is LNHDA and CDR2 SQIVND (reference sequence). Deletions cut 5 bases from V and 8 bases from J, with 22 bases between. CDR3 bases: TGTGCCAGTAGTTCCGGCCAGGAACCTCCCCTGGATTCACCCCTCCACTTT. Translating it yields CASSSGQEPPLDSPLHF.

The chain joins TRBV7-3 to TRBJ1-1, with unresolved D. Trimming took off 0 bases at V and 5 bases at J, with 10 bases between the two ends. There are 14 residues in the CDR3. Germline V gene data show CDR1 as SGHTA and CDR2 as FQGTGA. CDR3 loop: CASSLTREGTEAFF. CDR3 nucleotide sequence: TGTGCCAGCAGCTTAACGAGGGAGGGAACTGAAGCTTTCTTT.

The chain couples TRBV7-3 to TRBJ2-3; 12 nucleotides agree with TRBD2. The germline V gene encodes CDR1 SGHTA and CDR2 FQGTGA. V gave up 5 bases and J gave up 0 bases; unmatched junction bases: 9. The CDR3 is made up of 18 amino acids. DNA for the CDR3: TGTGCCAGCAGCCCAGGACTAGCGGGGAGATCTAGCACAGATACGCAGTATTTT. Translated, it gives CASSPGLAGRSSTDTQYF.

The J gene is TRBJ2-1, the V gene TRBV7-2; D perhaps matches TRBD2 (5 bases). V was shortened by 5 bases and J by 7 bases, with 18 bases between the two germline ends. Germline V gene sequence: CDR1 SGHTA, CDR2 FQGNSA. The CDR3 loop spans 15 amino acids. The CDR3: CASSPRGSPRNEQFF. The CDR3 nucleotides are TGTGCCAGCAGCCCCCGAGGGTCCCCGCGGAATGAGCAGTTCTTC.

The V and J genes are TRBV9 and TRBJ2-5, with 14 positions matching TRBD2. Germline CDR1 is SGDLS and CDR2 is YYNGEE. The CDR3 totals 16 residues. The V and J ends lost 4 bases and 2 bases, in that order; junction bases with no gene match: 4. CDR3 coding DNA: TGTGCCAGCAGCCCCGGGACTAGCGGGGGACAAGAGACCCAGTACTTC. It is translated as CASSPGTSGGQETQYF.

The chain couples TRBV29-1 to TRBJ1-2, with TRBD1 identical over 8 bases. In germline, CDR1 is SQVTM, CDR2 ANQGSEA. J lost 7 bases, V lost 3 bases, and 7 bases had no gene match. This CDR3 spans 13 amino acids. CDR3 sequence: CSVERGQGGGYTF. The CDR3 DNA follows: TGCAGCGTTGAGCGAGGACAGGGCGGTGGCTACACCTTC.

CDR3 DNA: TGTGCCAGCAGCTTATTAACCTACGAGCAGTACTTC. This sequence encodes CASSLLTYEQYF. The chain recombines TRBV11-2 with TRBJ2-7, with unresolved D. Between the trimmed V and J ends, which lost 2 bases and 2 bases, there was a span of 4 bases. The CDR3 has 12 amino acids. The germline gives CDR1 SGHAT, CDR2 FQNNGV.

The genes are TRBV30 and TRBJ1-3; D is possibly TRBD1 (6 bases). V was trimmed by 2 bases and J by 7 bases, leaving 12 bases between them. This CDR3 region has 13 residues. Germline lookup yields CDR1 GTSNPN and CDR2 SVGIG (reference sequence). The DNA of the CDR3 is TGTGCCTGGAGTTCAGGGGCCTCTAACACCATATATTTT. Amino acids: CAWSSGASNTIYF.

This clone was detected once. In the same sample, other DNA sequences code for this CDR3. This sequence joins TRBV19 and TRBJ1-1, with D possibly being TRBD1 (5 bases). CDR1 LNHDA and CDR2 SQIVND come from the germline V gene (reference sequence). The CDR3 totals 14 residues. V shed 3 bases and J shed 0 bases, with 8 bases lying between them. The CDR3 DNA follows: TGTGCCAGTAGTATGGGGGGGGTGAACACTGAAGCTTTCTTT. Its protein is CASSMGGVNTEAFF.

This clone was counted between two and nine times. The chain combines TRBV6-1 with TRBJ1-2, with TRBD1 matching over 9 bases. The CDR3 contains 14 residues. CDR1 is MNHNS and CDR2 is SASEGT in the germline V gene. V lost 6 bases, J lost 5 bases, and 7 bases stayed unmatched. CDR3 loop: CASREPGQGYGYTF. CDR3 nucleotide sequence: TGTGCCAGCAGGGAACCGGGACAGGGATATGGCTACACCTTC.

This clone was recorded only once. This chain uses TRBV5-4 with TRBJ2-3; 10 nucleotides line up with TRBD2. The CDR3 spans 17 residues. Germline CDR1 and CDR2: SGHNT and YYREEE (reference sequence). V shed 0 bases, J shed 3 bases, and the junction held 7 bases outside the gene matches. CDR3 DNA: TGTGCCAGCAGCTTGGGCCCCGCTAGCGGGGGAACAGATACGCAGTATTTT. Encoded protein: CASSLGPASGGTDTQYF.